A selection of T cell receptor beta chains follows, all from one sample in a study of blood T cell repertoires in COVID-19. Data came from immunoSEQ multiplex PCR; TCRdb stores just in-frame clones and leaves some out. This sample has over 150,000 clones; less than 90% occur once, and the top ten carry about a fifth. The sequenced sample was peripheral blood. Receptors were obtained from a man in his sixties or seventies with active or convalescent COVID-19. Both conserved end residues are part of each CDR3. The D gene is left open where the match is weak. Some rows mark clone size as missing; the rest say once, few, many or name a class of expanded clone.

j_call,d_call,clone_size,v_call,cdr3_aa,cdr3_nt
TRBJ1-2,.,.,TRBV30,CAWSPTGGLGGYTF,TGTGCCTGGAGCCCAACGGGAGGGCTCGGAGGCTACACCTTC
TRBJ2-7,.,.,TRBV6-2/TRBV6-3,CASSYQATYEQYF,TGTGCCAGCAGTTACCAGGCAACCTACGAGCAGTACTTC
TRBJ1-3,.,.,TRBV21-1,CASSWSGRSGNTIYF,TGTGCCAGCAGCTGGTCAGGGCGATCTGGAAACACCATATATTTT
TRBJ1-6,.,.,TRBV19,CASSLTRPRGSPLHF,TGTGCCAGTAGTCTCACCCGACCCCGGGGGTCACCCCTCCACTTT
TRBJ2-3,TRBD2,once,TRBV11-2,CASSRRLAVRDTQYF,TGTGCCAGCAGCCGCCGACTAGCGGTAAGAGATACGCAGTATTTT
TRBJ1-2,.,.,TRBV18,CASSLLGQLINYGYTF,TGTGCCAGCTCCCTACTTGGGCAGCTGATTAACTATGGCTACACCTTC
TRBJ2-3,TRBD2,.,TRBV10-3,CAISEAAGGDTQYF,TGTGCCATCAGTGAGGCGGCGGGGGGAGATACGCAGTATTTT
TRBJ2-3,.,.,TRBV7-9,CASSLGGGGTDTQYF,TGTGCCAGCAGCTTAGGAGGGGGTGGCACAGATACGCAGTATTTT
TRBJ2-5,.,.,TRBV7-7,CASSLRQQETQYF,TGTGCCAGCAGTCTCAGACAGCAAGAGACCCAGTACTTC
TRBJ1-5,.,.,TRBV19,CASRRQFSNQPQHF,TGTGCCAGCCGCCGACAGTTTAGCAATCAGCCCCAGCATTTT
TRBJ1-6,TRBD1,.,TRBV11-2,CASSLTGGSYSPLHF,TGTGCCAGCAGCCTGACAGGGGGCAGTTATTCACCCCTCCACTTT
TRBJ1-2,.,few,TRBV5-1,CASSLAGDYGYTF,TGCGCCAGCAGCTTGGCGGGAGATTATGGCTACACCTTC
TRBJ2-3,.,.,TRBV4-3,CASSQGPDTQYF,TGCGCCAGCAGCCAAGGGCCAGATACGCAGTATTTT
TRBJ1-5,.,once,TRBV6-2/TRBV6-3,CASSALGEANQPQHF,TGTGCCAGCAGTGCCCTTGGGGAGGCAAATCAGCCCCAGCATTTT
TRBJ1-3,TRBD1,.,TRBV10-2,CASKPEQGARTANTIYF,TGCGCCAGCAAACCGGAACAGGGGGCCCGAACGGCCAACACCATATATTTT
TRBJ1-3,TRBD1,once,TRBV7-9,CASGTGTSSGNTIYF,TGTGCCAGCGGGACAGGGACTAGCTCTGGAAACACCATATATTTT
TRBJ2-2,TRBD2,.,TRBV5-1,CASSLGPSGGTGELFF,TGCGCCAGCAGCTTGGGCCCTAGCGGGGGTACCGGGGAGCTGTTTTTT
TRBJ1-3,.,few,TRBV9,CASSLYDSTISGNTIYF,TGTGCCAGCAGCCTCTATGACAGCACCATCTCTGGAAACACCATATATTTT
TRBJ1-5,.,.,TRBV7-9,CASTTPGQPQHF,TGTGCCAGCACCACTCCAGGTCAGCCCCAGCATTTT
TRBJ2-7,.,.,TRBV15,CATSRNRANEQYF,TGTGCCACCAGCAGGAACAGGGCTAACGAGCAGTACTTC
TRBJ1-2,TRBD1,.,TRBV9,CASSTRQGAWYGYTF,TGTGCCAGCAGCACAAGACAGGGGGCCTGGTATGGCTACACCTTC
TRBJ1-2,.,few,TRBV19,CASSVPTIYGYTF,TGTGCCAGTAGTGTACCGACAATCTATGGCTACACCTTC
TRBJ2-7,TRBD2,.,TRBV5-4,CASRSGLAENYEQYF,TGTGCCAGCAGGTCGGGACTAGCAGAAAACTACGAGCAGTACTTC
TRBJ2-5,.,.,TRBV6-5,CACRDSQTSETQYF,TGTGCCTGCCGGGACTCCCAAACCTCAGAGACCCAGTACTTC
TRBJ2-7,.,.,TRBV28,CASSNYRQTYEQYF,TGTGCCAGCAGTAACTACCGACAGACCTACGAGCAGTACTTC
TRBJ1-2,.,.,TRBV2,CASSVKSDGYTF,TGTGCCAGCAGTGTAAAGAGTGATGGCTACACCTTC
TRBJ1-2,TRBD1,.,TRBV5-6,CASTLEDRVGYTF,TGTGCCAGCACCCTGGAGGACAGGGTTGGCTACACCTTC
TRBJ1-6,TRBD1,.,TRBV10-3,CAITDRGDSPLHF,TGTGCCATCACGGACAGGGGGGATTCACCCCTCCACTTT
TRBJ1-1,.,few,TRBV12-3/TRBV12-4,CASRPTENTEAFF,TGTGCCAGCAGGCCGACAGAGAACACTGAAGCTTTCTTT
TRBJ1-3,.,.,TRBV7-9,CASSPRSGWGNTIYF,TGTGCCAGCAGCCCCCGTTCAGGGTGGGGAAACACCATATATTTT
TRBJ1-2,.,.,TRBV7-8,CASSWDTLYGYTF,TGTGCCAGCAGCTGGGACACCCTCTATGGCTACACCTTC
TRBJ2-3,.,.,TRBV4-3,CASSQTGKDTQYF,TGCGCCAGCAGCCAAACAGGAAAAGATACGCAGTATTTT
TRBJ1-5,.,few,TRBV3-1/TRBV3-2,CASSPSRGGWNQPQHF,TGTGCCAGCAGCCCTTCCAGGGGTGGTTGGAATCAGCCCCAGCATTTT
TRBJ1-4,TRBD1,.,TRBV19,CASHALGTASNEKLFF,TGTGCCAGTCACGCACTCGGGACAGCCTCTAATGAAAAACTGTTTTTT
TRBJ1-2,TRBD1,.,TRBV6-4,CASSDSMGTGTGYTF,TGTGCCAGCAGTGACTCCATGGGGACAGGGACTGGCTACACCTTC
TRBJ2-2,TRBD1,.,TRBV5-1,CASSPGTGGTGELFF,TGCGCCAGCAGCCCCGGGACAGGGGGAACCGGGGAGCTGTTTTTT
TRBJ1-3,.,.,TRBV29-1,CSVNRLSSGNTIYF,TGCAGCGTTAACAGGTTGTCCTCTGGAAACACCATATATTTT
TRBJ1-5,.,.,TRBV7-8,CASSLLSRGASQPQHF,TGTGCCAGCAGCTTACTTAGCAGGGGCGCGAGTCAGCCCCAGCATTTT
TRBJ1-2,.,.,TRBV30,CAWSVRGAMGYGYTF,TGTGCCTGGAGTGTACGGGGGGCTATGGGCTATGGCTACACCTTC
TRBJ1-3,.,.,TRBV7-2,CASRPQGTGNTIYF,TGTGCCAGCAGACCACAGGGAACTGGAAACACCATATATTTT
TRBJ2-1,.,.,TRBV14,CASSLQQGFHEQFF,TGTGCCAGCAGCCTTCAACAGGGTTTCCATGAGCAGTTCTTC
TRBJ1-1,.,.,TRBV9,CASSYGTPTNTEAFF,TGTGCCAGCAGCTACGGGACTCCCACGAACACTGAAGCTTTCTTT
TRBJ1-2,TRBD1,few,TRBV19,CASSIGQGADGYTF,TGTGCCAGTAGTATAGGCCAGGGGGCGGATGGCTACACCTTC
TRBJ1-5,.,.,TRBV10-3,CAITEGFNQPQHF,TGTGCCATCACGGAGGGATTCAATCAGCCCCAGCATTTT
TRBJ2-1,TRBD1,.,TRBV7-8,CASSSLGQGPHEQFF,TGTGCCAGCAGCTCACTGGGACAGGGGCCCCATGAGCAGTTCTTC
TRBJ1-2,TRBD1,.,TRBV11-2,CASSLQTTGTGNGYTF,TGTGCCAGCAGCTTACAGACTACCGGGACAGGGAATGGCTACACCTTC
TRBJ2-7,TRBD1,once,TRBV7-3,CASSLATGVPPYEQYF,TGTGCCAGCAGTCTCGCGACAGGGGTCCCCCCCTACGAGCAGTACTTC
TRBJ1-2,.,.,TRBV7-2,CASSSRQFNYGYTF,TGTGCCAGCAGCTCCAGACAGTTTAACTATGGCTACACCTTC
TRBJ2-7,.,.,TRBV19,CASRKEPTNLYEQYF,TGTGCCAGTAGGAAAGAGCCCACCAACCTCTACGAGCAGTACTTC
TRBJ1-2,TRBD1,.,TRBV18,CASSPTGTGKDGYTF,TGTGCCAGCTCACCAACCGGGACAGGGAAGGATGGCTACACCTTC
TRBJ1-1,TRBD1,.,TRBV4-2,CASSLGQGGVTEAFF,TGTGCCAGCAGCCTCGGACAGGGGGGGGTGACTGAAGCTTTCTTT
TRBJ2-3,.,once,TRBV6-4,CASSDSGGSTDTQYF,TGTGCCAGCAGTGACTCAGGGGGAAGCACAGATACGCAGTATTTT
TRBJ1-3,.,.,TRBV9,CASSVSEDNTIYF,TGTGCCAGCAGCGTATCCGAGGATAACACCATATATTTT
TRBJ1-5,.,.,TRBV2,CASSIQMGGPSVNQPQHF,TGTGCCAGCAGTATCCAAATGGGGGGACCGAGCGTCAATCAGCCCCAGCATTTT
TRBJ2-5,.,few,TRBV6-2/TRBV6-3,CASSDTGDRRGTQYF,TGTGCCAGCAGTGACACGGGGGACCGTCGAGGGACCCAGTACTTC
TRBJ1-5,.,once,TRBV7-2,CASSLVQGTGQPQHF,TGTGCCAGCAGCTTAGTCCAGGGGACGGGGCAGCCCCAGCATTTT
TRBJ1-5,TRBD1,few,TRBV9,CASSHGQGDQPQHF,TGTGCCAGCAGCCATGGACAGGGCGATCAGCCCCAGCATTTT
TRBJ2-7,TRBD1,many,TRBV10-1,CASSEEGAARHEQYF,TGCGCCAGCAGTGAGGAGGGGGCGGCCCGCCACGAGCAGTACTTC
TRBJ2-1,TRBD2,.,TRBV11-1,CASSLRLAGGNEQFF,TGTGCCAGCAGCTTACGACTAGCGGGAGGCAATGAGCAGTTCTTC
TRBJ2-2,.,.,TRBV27,CASSSTRAGELFF,TGTGCCAGCAGTTCGACCAGGGCCGGGGAGCTGTTTTTT